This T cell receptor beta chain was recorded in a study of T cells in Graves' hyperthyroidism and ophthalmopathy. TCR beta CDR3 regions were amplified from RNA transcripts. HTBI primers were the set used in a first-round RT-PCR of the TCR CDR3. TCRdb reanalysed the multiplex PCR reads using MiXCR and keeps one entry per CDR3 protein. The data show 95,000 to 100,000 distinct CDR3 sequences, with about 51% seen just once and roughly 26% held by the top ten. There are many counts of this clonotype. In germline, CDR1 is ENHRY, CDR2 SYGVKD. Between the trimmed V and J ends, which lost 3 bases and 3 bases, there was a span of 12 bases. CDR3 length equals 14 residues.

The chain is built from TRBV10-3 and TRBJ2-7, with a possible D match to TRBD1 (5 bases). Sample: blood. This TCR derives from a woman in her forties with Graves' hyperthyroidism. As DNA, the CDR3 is TGTGCCATCAGTGAATCTTACAGGAGCTACGAGCAGTACTTC. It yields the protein CAISESYRSYEQYF.